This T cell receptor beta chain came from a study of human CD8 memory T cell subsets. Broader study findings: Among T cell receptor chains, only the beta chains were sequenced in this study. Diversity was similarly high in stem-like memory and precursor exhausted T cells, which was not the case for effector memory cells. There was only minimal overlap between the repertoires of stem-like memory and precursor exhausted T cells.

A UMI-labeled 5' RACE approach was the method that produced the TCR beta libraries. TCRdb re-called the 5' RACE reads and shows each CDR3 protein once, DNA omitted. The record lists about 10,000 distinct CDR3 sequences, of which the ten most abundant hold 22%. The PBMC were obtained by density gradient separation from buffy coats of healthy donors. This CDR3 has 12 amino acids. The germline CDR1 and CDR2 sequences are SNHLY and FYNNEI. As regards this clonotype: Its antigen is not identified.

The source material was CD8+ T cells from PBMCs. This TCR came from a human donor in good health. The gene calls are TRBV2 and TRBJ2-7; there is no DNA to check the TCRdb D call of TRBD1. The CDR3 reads CASSELRGEQYF.